This TCR beta chain was obtained from a study of blood T cell repertoires in COVID-19. The CDR3 extends over 15 amino acids. Germline-derived CDR1 and CDR2 are SGHTA and FQGNSA. Between the trimmed V and J ends, which lost 2 bases and 5 bases, there was a span of 15 bases. TCRdb's copy holds only in-frame clones and misses some; the assay was immunoSEQ multiplex PCR. The table includes roughly 68,000 clones, around 89% detected once. This clone is a singleton in its sample. The sample consisted of peripheral blood. The chain links TRBV7-2 to TRBJ2-5; D remains unclear. The sequence was obtained from a woman between 65 and 79 years old with acute or convalescent COVID-19. The CDR3 sequence is CASSLLGRLGETQYF. As DNA, the CDR3 is TGTGCCAGCAGCTTACTAGGTCGTCTTGGCGAGACCCAGTACTTC.